This record covers a single TCR beta chain. This clonotype was seen ten or more times. Its antigen is unknown. The sample holds no much larger clone one base away, and base qualities are not on file. Including the terminal cysteine and phenylalanine, the CDR3 comprises 15 residues. The DNA shown is the 45-base CDR3, in frame from base 1. The germline V gene encodes CDR1 DFQATT and CDR2 SNEGSKA (reference sequence). The germline V and J ends show losses of 5 bases and 2 bases respectively, and no gene match explains 11 bases of the junction. This specimen comes from a study of T cells in Graves' hyperthyroidism and ophthalmopathy (dated by TCRdb to about 2019). In the study overall: Peripheral blood was collected at initial diagnosis, before any treatment. After sampling, hyperthyroidism patients received methimazole starting at 30 mg daily, and ophthalmopathy patients received high-dose intravenous methylprednisolone. Whether ophthalmopathy could be predicted prospectively was tested in an independent validation cohort made up of fewer than 20 hyperthyroidism patients plus 17 patients who later progressed to ophthalmopathy. The 100 discovery patients were divided at random into training and test sets in a 7:3 ratio. In addition, the study compared T-cell repertoires in thyroid tissue and in blood from roughly 6 Graves' hyperthyroidism patients. A discovery cohort of around 98 patients, roughly 40 with Graves' ophthalmopathy and more than 55 with stable Graves' hyperthyroidism, was used to find distinguishing TCR V-J signatures. According to the paper, TCR Vbeta CDR3 sequencing was carried out on more than 120 peripheral blood samples, which came from approximately 41 ophthalmopathy, around 75 hyperthyroidism and some 17 progressor patients.

What the study reported, not specific to this receptor: Most expanded thyroid clonotypes (frequency above 0.001) were also found in blood, which suggests that blood repertoires may mirror thyroid immune responses. In cross-validation, a model built on a 13 V-J signature told ophthalmopathy apart from stable hyperthyroidism with 85% to 90% sensitivity and about 81% specificity, and in testing the same model reached 80%/75%. In validation, the model predicted progression to ophthalmopathy with roughly 70% sensitivity and around 72% specificity, a median of around six months before onset. Sample size was not statistically predetermined, and investigators were not blinded to group allocation.

The TCR beta CDR3 regions were amplified from RNA transcripts. For the first round of RT-PCR on the TCR CDR3, the HTBI primer set was used together with the Qiagen OneStep RT-PCR kit. Libraries were constructed in a second round of multiplex PCR, after which size selection and purification were performed. Paired-end sequencing of the libraries was performed with 100 bp reads on an Illumina HiSeq2000. As for how the authors treated the data: SOAPnuke was used to process the raw data, with reads discarded if the reads contained adapters or uncalled bases, had a mean Phred below 15, or lacked an exact constant-primer or identifier match. High-quality paired reads were merged using COPE v1.2.5, and each unique nucleotide sequence was defined as a clonotype. Clonotypes were aligned to IMGT TRBV, TRBD and TRBJ reference segments using MiTCR v1.1. Only V-J combinations with frequency above 0.0001, covering about 99% of repertoires, were analysed. A TCS score was defined as the ratio of F50 (clonal expansion) to E x V (chaos), with BLOSUM62-based TCRdist applied between CDR3 peptides within each V-J. Welch's t-statistics and random forest reduced several hundred V-J features to 10 to 15, which were used in a naive Bayes classifier (R e1071). Through fastp at Q25 and MiXCR, TCRdb rebuilt clones from the public reads, retaining in-frame beta chains. Records with the same CDR3 protein are collapsed into one entry carrying the most frequent genes and DNA. None of the V and J calls come from the authors' own analysis; TCRdb made them. Present in this sample are around 400,000 distinct CDR3 sequences, about 16% of which were seen just once. Clones ranked in the top ten supply roughly a fifth of the sample.

Ophthalmopathy patients had moderately to severely active disease, with a Clinical Activity Score of 3 or more, a NOSPECS grade of 4 or more, and a disease duration of less than 3 months. The study excluded patients with uncontrolled infections, other autoimmune diseases, pregnancy or lactation. Diagnoses were established on the basis of clinical symptoms, serum thyroxine and TRAb, thyroid ultrasound, and orbital computed tomography. PBMCs were isolated from more than 9 ml of fresh peripheral blood by Ficoll-Paque density gradient centrifugation. Total RNA was extracted with Trizol reagent, and quality was checked on an Agilent 2100 Bioanalyzer.

This receptor chain uses TRBV20-1 and TRBJ1-2; 7 nucleotides in the junction match TRBD1. Material: blood. The sequence was collected from a woman aged 55-75 years with Graves' ophthalmopathy. The DNA sequence reads TGCAGTGCTCCGCGACAGGGCGGGGCCAACTATGGCTACACCTTC. It is translated as CSAPRQGGANYGYTF.